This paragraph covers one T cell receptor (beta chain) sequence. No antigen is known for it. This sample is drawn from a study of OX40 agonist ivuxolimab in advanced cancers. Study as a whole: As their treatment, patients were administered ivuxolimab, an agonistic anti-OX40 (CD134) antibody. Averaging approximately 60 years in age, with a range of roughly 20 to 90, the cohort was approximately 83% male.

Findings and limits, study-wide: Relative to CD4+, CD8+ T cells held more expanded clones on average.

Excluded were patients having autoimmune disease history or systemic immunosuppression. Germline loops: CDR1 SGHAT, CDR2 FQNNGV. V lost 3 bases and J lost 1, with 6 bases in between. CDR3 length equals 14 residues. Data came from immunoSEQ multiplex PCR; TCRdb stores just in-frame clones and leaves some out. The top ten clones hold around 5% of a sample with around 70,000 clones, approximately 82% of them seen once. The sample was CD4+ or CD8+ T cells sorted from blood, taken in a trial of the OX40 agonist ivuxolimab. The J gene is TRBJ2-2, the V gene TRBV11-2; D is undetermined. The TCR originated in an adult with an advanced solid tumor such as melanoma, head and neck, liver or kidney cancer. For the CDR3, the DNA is TGTGCCAGCAGCTTCGAGCAGAACACCGGGGAGCTGTTTTTT. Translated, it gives CASSFEQNTGELFF.